The clone carrying this T cell receptor beta chain has only a few counts. These data originate in a study of blood T cells in healthy people across ages. A sample-barcoded 5' primer and a J-beta primer mix were used in a second PCR of about 7 to 12 cycles. Carrying 12 random nucleotides, a template-switch adaptor labeled each individual cDNA molecule. Using its own MiXCR run on the 5' RACE reads, TCRdb lists one record per CDR3 protein. The sample records under 1,100,000 distinct CDR3 sequences, approximately 25% being singletons. The CDR3 totals 14 residues. V gave up 6 bases and J gave up 4 bases, with 13 bases separating them. Germline V lookup: CDR1 MNHNY, CDR2 SVGAGI (reference sequence). Healthy individuals of Caucasian origin from Russia, aged about 6 to 100, served as donors. These data were also filed under a second study, of T cells of mothers and their children. This second report adds: Regardless of relatedness, pairs show thymic selection shaping TCR recombination output in a similar manner. Overlap in related mother-child pairs always slightly exceeded unrelated pairs, never significantly.

This chain links TRBV6-6 with TRBJ2-1; D perhaps matches TRBD2 (5 bases). Input material: blood. This clonotype was sampled from a girl aged 2-9 years in good health. CDR3 sequence (DNA): TGTGCCAGCAGGAGGACGAGGGATTACAATGAGCAGTTCTTC. Translating it yields CASRRTRDYNEQFF.